Only a few counts were recorded for the clone carrying this T cell receptor (beta chain). Here immunoSEQ multiplex PCR was the method, and the copy in TCRdb shows in-frame clones only, minus some. The repertoire holds about 95,000 clones, with around 89% as singletons. This entry is derived from a study of control samples from healthy donors and cancer patients. V lost 5 bases to trimming and J lost 3 bases, with 11 bases between them. Germline V gene sequence: CDR1 MNHNY, CDR2 SVGAGI (reference sequence). This CDR3 is 14 amino acids long. Sequenced sample: blood. This clonotype was obtained from a woman aged 65 to 85 in good health. The chain couples TRBV6-6 to TRBJ1-5; tentatively, D is TRBD1 (6 bases). CDR3 sequence: CASSPQGYNQPQHF. DNA for the CDR3: TGTGCCAGCAGTCCACAGGGTTACAATCAGCCCCAGCATTTT.